This TCR beta chain was found in a study of OX40 agonist ivuxolimab in advanced cancers. On the study more broadly: The study gave patients intravenous ivuxolimab at 0.01 to 10 mg/kg every 2 weeks. The study's findings and limits: CD4+ and CD8+ T cells in blood underwent clonal expansion by week 6 at 0.1 to 3.0 mg/kg.

Repertoires were generated with immunoSEQ multiplex PCR, while TCRdb's copy carries only in-frame clones and drops some. Of tens of thousands of clones in the sample, roughly nine tenths were seen once. This clone was detected once. Its antigen is not identified. The V gene's germline CDR1 is MRHNA and CDR2 SNTAGT. J lost 4 bases, V lost 5 bases, and 10 bases had no gene match. This CDR3 has 15 residues. The TCR sequence derives from an adult with an advanced solid tumor such as melanoma, head and neck, liver or kidney cancer. This chain uses TRBV6-4 with TRBJ1-2; TRBD1 matches 7 bases. The sample was CD4+ or CD8+ T cells sorted from blood, taken in a trial of the OX40 agonist ivuxolimab. The CDR3 DNA reads TGTGCCAGCAGTCCGCGACAGGGATCTAGCTATGGCTACACCTTC. It is translated as CASSPRQGSSYGYTF.